One and the same sample provided the 21 T cell receptor beta chains below, sequenced in a study of Ad26.COV2.S vaccination and SARS-CoV-2 variants. Repertoires were generated with immunoSEQ multiplex PCR, while TCRdb's copy carries only in-frame clones and drops some. This table has 150,000 to 200,000 clones, roughly 89% appearing once. The sample was peripheral blood, taken after recovery from COVID-19. The receptor set was obtained from a human donor who had recovered from COVID-19.

The genes are TRBV11-3 and TRBJ2-1, with 7 bases aligning to TRBD2. The CDR3 loop spans 16 amino acids. Germline CDR1 SGHNT, CDR2 YENEEA. The trim removed 3 bases at V and 0 bases at J, leaving 5 bases unmatched. CDR3: CASSFSGGSSYNEQFF. DNA of the CDR3: TGTGCCAGCAGCTTCAGCGGCGGGAGCTCCTACAATGAGCAGTTCTTC.

The rearrangement links TRBV6-2 or TRBV6-3 to TRBJ2-3, with 8 bases fitting TRBD2. Germline loops: CDR1 MNHEY, CDR2 SVGEGT. V lost 2 bases, J lost 9 bases, and 19 bases stayed unmatched. The CDR3 sequence is 18 residues long. The CDR3: CASSYDLVAGGTQITQYF. CDR3 coding DNA: TGTGCCAGCAGTTACGATTTGGTGGCGGGAGGAACACAGATAACGCAGTATTTT.

The DNA for the CDR3 is TGTGCCAGCAGAAGAGGACAGGGGGCGGATACGCAGTATTTT. It encodes CASRRGQGADTQYF. V is TRBV2 and J is TRBJ2-3, with TRBD1 matching 11 bases. The CDR3 has 14 residues. The ends lost 6 bases at V and 6 bases at J; junction bases unmatched: 5. Germline V gene data show CDR1 as SNHLY and CDR2 as FYNNEI. Full variable domain (outside the CDR3, taken from reference TRBV2 and TRBJ2-3): EPEVTQTPSHQVTQMGQEVILRCVPISNHLYFYWYRQILGQKVEFLVSFYNNEISEKSEIFDDQFSVERPDGSNFTLKIRSTKLEDSAMYFCASRRGQGADTQYFGPGTRLTVL.

The chain has TRBV4-1 and TRBJ1-5, with 7 bases that match TRBD1. The trim removed 3 bases at V and 6 bases at J, leaving 11 bases unmatched. The V gene's germline CDR1 is MGHRA and CDR2 YSYEKL. This CDR3 spans 16 amino acids. The DNA for the CDR3 is TGCGCCAGCAGCCACGATTACAGGGGACTAGGTCAGCCCCAGCATTTT. Translation gives CASSHDYRGLGQPQHF.

This chain links TRBV7-2 with TRBJ1-5; 7 nucleotides agree with TRBD1. The CDR3 is 15 residues long. The V gene end was trimmed by 5 bases and the J gene end by 1 base; junction bases not matched to a gene: 5. The germline gives CDR1 SGHTA, CDR2 FQGNSA. This chain's CDR3 is CASSRDSGSNQPQHF. The CDR3 DNA is TGTGCCAGCAGCCGGGACAGTGGGAGCAATCAGCCCCAGCATTTT.

The sample holds one count of this clone. CDR3 amino acids: CASSPLAGVKNQPQHF. CDR3 nucleotide sequence: TGTGCCAGTAGTCCCCTTGCCGGGGTCAAGAATCAGCCCCAGCATTTT. The V call is TRBV19, the J call TRBJ1-5; D not certain. Germline CDR1 reads LNHDA; CDR2 reads SQIVND (reference sequence). The CDR3 is made up of 16 amino acids. The V end was cut by 5 bases, the J end by 4 bases, with 18 bases between.

V gene TRBV2 combines with J gene TRBJ1-2, with a tentative D call TRBD1 (6 bases). Germline lookup yields CDR1 SNHLY and CDR2 FYNNEI. Trimming took 7 bases from V and 6 from J, leaving 15 bases between them. The CDR3 is 13 amino acids. CDR3 DNA sequence: TGTGCCAGCACAGGGGACGCGGGTCATGGCTACACCTTC. Amino acids: CASTGDAGHGYTF. Complete variable domain (other parts from reference TRBV2 and TRBJ1-2): EPEVTQTPSHQVTQMGQEVILRCVPISNHLYFYWYRQILGQKVEFLVSFYNNEISEKSEIFDDQFSVERPDGSNFTLKIRSTKLEDSAMYFCASTGDAGHGYTFGSGTRLTVV.

This clone was found a few times. The chain combines TRBV5-6 with TRBJ1-1; D is ambiguous. In germline, CDR1 is SGHDT, CDR2 YYEEEE. The CDR3 is 13 residues long. The germline V and J ends were trimmed by 4 bases and 2 bases, with 9 bases remaining between them. The DNA of the CDR3 is TGTGCCAGCAGCCCGAAGGATAACACTGAAGCTTTCTTT. It yields the protein CASSPKDNTEAFF.

V is TRBV11-2 and J is TRBJ1-2; D ambiguous. Looked up from germline, CDR1 is SGHAT and CDR2 is FQNNGV. V was cut by 6 bases and J by 4 bases, with 15 bases left in between. This CDR3 is built from 14 residues. CDR3 amino acids: CASRPWEISYGYTF. The DNA of the CDR3 is TGTGCCAGCAGACCGTGGGAGATTAGCTATGGCTACACCTTC.

The J gene is TRBJ2-3, the V gene TRBV28, with D perhaps TRBD1 (5 bases). Germline V CDR1 and CDR2: MDHEN, SYDVKM. The CDR3 is 16 residues long. Trimming took off 2 bases at V and 2 bases at J, with 14 bases between the two ends. CDR3: CASSLLDRLFTDTQYF. The CDR3 region has the DNA TGTGCCAGCAGTTTACTCGACAGACTCTTCACAGATACGCAGTATTTT.

This chain uses TRBV5-1 with TRBJ2-2; D gene uncertain. Germline V gene sequence: CDR1 SGHRS, CDR2 YFSETQ. Trimming took 2 bases from V and 3 from J, leaving 11 bases between them. This CDR3 spans 15 amino acids. In DNA form, the CDR3 reads TGCGCCAGCAGCTTATTGGACGGCTACACCGGGGAGCTGTTTTTT. Amino acid sequence: CASSLLDGYTGELFF.

The CDR3 nucleotides are TGCAGCGTTGAAGATTGGTCCGGGAATCCCGGGGAGCTGTTTTTT. Translating gives CSVEDWSGNPGELFF. The V call is TRBV29-1, the J call TRBJ2-2, with D possibly being TRBD2 (5 bases). The CDR3 consists of 15 residues. Trimming removed 0 bases from V and 6 bases from J, with 14 bases in between. Germline assignment: CDR1 SQVTM and CDR2 ANQGSEA.

The rearrangement joins TRBV18 to TRBJ1-2; weak D call: TRBD1 (5 bases). CDR3 length equals 15 residues. The germline V and J ends were trimmed by 0 bases and 6 bases, with 14 bases remaining between them. Germline values: CDR1 KGHSH, CDR2 LQKENI. CDR3 protein: CASSPPRGEGNGYTF. The CDR3 bases are TGTGCCAGCTCACCACCGAGGGGAGAGGGGAATGGCTACACCTTC.

The V and J genes are TRBV2 and TRBJ2-6, with D unclear. From germline, CDR1 is SNHLY and CDR2 FYNNEI. The V end was cut by 7 bases, the J end by 1 base, with 8 bases between. CDR3 length: 14 residues. This chain's CDR3 is CASKDRSGANVLTF. The CDR3 bases are TGTGCCAGCAAGGATCGGTCTGGGGCCAACGTCCTGACTTTC.

Regarding this clone: Additional DNA sequences in this sample encode the identical CDR3. The rearrangement links TRBV5-8 to TRBJ1-2; D gene unclear. This CDR3 contains 14 residues. Germline V gene data show CDR1 as SGHTS and CDR2 as YDEGEE. V lost 0 bases, J lost 2 bases, and 8 bases lay in between. The CDR3 coding sequence is TGTGCCAGCAGCTTGGGGACGGGAAACTATGGCTACACCTTC. Amino acids: CASSLGTGNYGYTF.

This sequence joins TRBV5-4 and TRBJ2-1, with D hard to call. The CDR3 is 13 amino acids. Germline lookup yields CDR1 SGHNT and CDR2 YYREEE (reference sequence). Trimming left V 0 bases short and J 4 bases short, with 5 bases between. CDR3 sequence reads: CASSLDRYNEQFF. DNA for the CDR3: TGTGCCAGCAGCTTGGACCGATACAATGAGCAGTTCTTC. The full variable domain, in which reference TRBV5-4 and TRBJ2-1 provide the parts outside the CDR3, is ETGVTQSPTHLIKTRGQQVTLRCSSQSGHNTVSWYQQALGQGPQFIFQYYREEENGRGNFPPRFSGLQFPNYSSELNVNALELDDSALYLCASSLDRYNEQFFGPGTRLTVL.

The rearrangement uses TRBV28 and TRBJ1-1; 9 nucleotides match TRBD1. There are 16 residues in the CDR3. J lost 3 bases, V lost 6 bases, and 11 bases had no gene match. Germline CDR1 and CDR2: MDHEN and SYDVKM. This chain's CDR3 is CASRGALGQGDTEAFF. The CDR3, as DNA: TGTGCCAGCAGGGGAGCCCTGGGACAGGGTGACACTGAAGCTTTCTTT.

The chain is built from TRBV7-3 and TRBJ2-7, with TRBD1 as a possible D gene (7 bases). The germline CDR1 and CDR2 sequences are SGHTA and FQGTGA. V shed 5 bases and J shed 3 bases, with 11 bases lying between them. There are 13 residues in the CDR3. CDR3 sequence (DNA): TGTGCCAGCAGCCGCGGGACAGACTACGAGCAGTACTTC. This encodes CASSRGTDYEQYF. The full variable domain, rest sourced from reference TRBV7-3 and TRBJ2-7, is GAGVSQTPSNKVTEKGKYVELRCDPISGHTALYWYRQSLGQGPEFLIYFQGTGAADDSGLPNDRFFAVRPEGSVSTLKIQRTERGDSAVYLCASSRGTDYEQYFGPGTRLTVT.

The V gene is TRBV10-3, the J gene TRBJ2-1; 7 positions agree with TRBD1. From germline, CDR1 is ENHRY and CDR2 SYGVKD. J was trimmed by 12 bases and V by 3 bases; bases with no gene match: 8. The CDR3 is 13 residues long. Here the CDR3 DNA reads TGTGCCATCAGTGACTCCAGGGGGACAAGGCAGTTCTTC. This gives the protein CAISDSRGTRQFF.

The chain combines TRBV9 with TRBJ2-3, with D hard to call. Germline CDR1 is SGDLS and CDR2 is YYNGEE. The CDR3 sequence is 14 residues long. Between the trimmed V and J ends, which lost 0 bases and 2 bases, there was a span of 7 bases. This CDR3 is CASSVDQHTDTQYF. CDR3 bases: TGTGCCAGCAGCGTAGATCAACACACAGATACGCAGTATTTT.

This sequence joins TRBV18 and TRBJ2-3, with unresolved D. Germline CDR1 KGHSH, CDR2 LQKENI. The CDR3 is 14 residues long. Trimming left V 2 bases short and J 2 bases short, with 8 bases between. The CDR3 protein is CASSPDFHTDTQYF. The CDR3 coding sequence is TGTGCCAGCTCACCAGACTTTCACACAGATACGCAGTATTTT.